The rows below give T cell receptor beta chains drawn from one sample of a study of PD-L1 blockade in urothelial cancer. Sequencing used immunoSEQ multiplex PCR; TCRdb keeps in-frame clones, though not all of them. The profile shows 60,000 to 80,000 clones, approximately 91% of them singletons. The starting material was PBMCs, obtained around atezolizumab (anti-PD-L1) treatment. The receptors stem from a man aged 55 to 70 with urothelial cancer. Both conserved end residues are part of each CDR3.

v_call,j_call,cdr3_aa
TRBV5-1,TRBJ2-2,CASSLTTGFTGELFF
TRBV30,TRBJ2-1,CAWGAGRNNEQFF
TRBV9,TRBJ2-3,CASSGLAGADTQYF
TRBV5-8,TRBJ2-2,CASSFAASGILINTGELFF
TRBV7-2,TRBJ2-5,CASASFGETQYF
TRBV28,TRBJ2-7,CASRLSVSYEQYF
TRBV5-6,TRBJ2-1,CASLREASYNEQFF
TRBV4-1,TRBJ2-3,CASSQDSYLGTSGRGADTQYF
TRBV19,TRBJ2-1,CASSTAGWVHEQFF
TRBV15,TRBJ1-5,CATTPDRGRGPQHF
TRBV2,TRBJ2-1,CASRPVTGGYNEQFF
TRBV7-2,TRBJ1-6,CASSLEPPDRGQGPLHF
TRBV2,TRBJ2-1,CASGQERTYNEQFF
TRBV7-2,TRBJ1-1,CASSVEDRGTEAFF
TRBV5-4,TRBJ1-1,CASSLAGRAEAFF
TRBV6-5,TRBJ1-3,CASRQGAQNTIYF
TRBV5-4,TRBJ2-7,CASSLGRGNEYEQYF
TRBV30,TRBJ1-4,CAWNPGGGNEKLFF
TRBV6-5,TRBJ2-1,CASSYARGYYNEQFF
TRBV30,TRBJ2-5,CAWRRRTEVRETQYF
TRBV7-9,TRBJ2-3,CASSLGSPSTDTQYF
TRBV5-6,TRBJ2-1,CASSLFRGAPSSYNEQFF
TRBV2,TRBJ2-3,CASRIGWDTQYF
TRBV2,TRBJ2-4,CASSELGTAKNIQYF
TRBV25-1,TRBJ2-5,CASSNSGSQETQYF
TRBV9,TRBJ2-1,CASSVVVEGEQFF
TRBV9,TRBJ2-2,CASSVGGVGAGGELFF
TRBV18,TRBJ2-2,CASTPGGTGELFF
TRBV5-1,TRBJ2-3,CASSPSAGSTDTQYF
TRBV2,TRBJ2-6,CASSVGGFSGANVLTF
TRBV6-5,TRBJ2-7,CASSYQGRSYEQYF
TRBV2,TRBJ2-5,CASSEVGLAGRETQYF
TRBV28,TRBJ2-7,CASSDSGRTGEQYF
TRBV4-3,TRBJ2-1,CASSQDVGTSGNNGQFF
TRBV7-2,TRBJ1-2,CASSVSSGERYGYTF
TRBV29-1,TRBJ1-2,CSVELGLEALTF
TRBV16,TRBJ2-1,CASSQSGSGYNEQFF
TRBV5-1,TRBJ1-6,CASSLEGQGNSPLHF
TRBV7-6,TRBJ2-5,CASSGPGTVGETQYF
TRBV5-1,TRBJ1-4,CASSLAGQANNEKLFF
TRBV19,TRBJ2-2,CASTRSWTGELFF
TRBV4-1,TRBJ1-4,CASSQDTGLGGGEKLFF
TRBV2,TRBJ2-5,CASSGDRLAGRETQYF
TRBV5-5,TRBJ2-7,CASSLALPPSYEQYF
TRBV15,TRBJ1-2,CATSRDRTGGNYGYTF
TRBV11-3,TRBJ2-7,CASSLGAAGLSLEQYF
TRBV9,TRBJ1-5,CASSLPLLREDRGGNQPQHF
TRBV28,TRBJ2-5,CASSLLGVLETQYF
TRBV4-2,TRBJ2-2,CASSQVRGRANTGELFF
TRBV29-1,TRBJ2-1,CSAVGLAINPEQFF
TRBV9,TRBJ1-3,CASSVGPTGVSGNTIYF
TRBV5-6,TRBJ1-3,CASTIGVSSGNTIYF
TRBV6-5,TRBJ2-7,CASSPQGGSSYEQYF
TRBV18,TRBJ1-1,CASSHARDGGNTEAFF
TRBV18,TRBJ2-2,CASSPFSTLNTGELFF
TRBV7-6,TRBJ2-3,CACSPGGGTDTQYF
TRBV4-2,TRBJ2-5,CASSQAGTSGGRETQYF
TRBV27,TRBJ2-4,CASRAGDLAKNIQYF
TRBV11-3,TRBJ1-2,CASSKGQGLSGGYTF
TRBV18,TRBJ2-7,CASSPPSGEQYF